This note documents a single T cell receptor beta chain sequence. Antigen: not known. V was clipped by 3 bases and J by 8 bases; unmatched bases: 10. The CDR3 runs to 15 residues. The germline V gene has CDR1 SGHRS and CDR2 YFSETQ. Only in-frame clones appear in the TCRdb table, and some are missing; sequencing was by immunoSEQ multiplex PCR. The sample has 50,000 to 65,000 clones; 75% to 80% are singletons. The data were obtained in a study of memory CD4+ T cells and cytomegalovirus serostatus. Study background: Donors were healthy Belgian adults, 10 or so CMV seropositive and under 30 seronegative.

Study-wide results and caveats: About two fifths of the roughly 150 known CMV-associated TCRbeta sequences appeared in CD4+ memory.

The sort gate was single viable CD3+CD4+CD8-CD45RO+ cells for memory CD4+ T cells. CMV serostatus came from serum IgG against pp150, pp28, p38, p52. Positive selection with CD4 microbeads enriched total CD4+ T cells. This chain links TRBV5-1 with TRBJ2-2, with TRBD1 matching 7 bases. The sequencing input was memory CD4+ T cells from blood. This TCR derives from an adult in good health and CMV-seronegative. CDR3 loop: CASSYTGTALGELFF. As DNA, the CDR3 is TGCGCCAGCAGCTATACCGGGACAGCGTTGGGGGAGCTGTTTTTT.